The clone carrying this T cell receptor (beta chain) was counted a few times. Its specificity is not known. The junction shows a germline mismatch at one end, possibly a read error. The unsorted libraries were produced from 2 million PBMCs held at -80 C. Via MiXCR, TCRdb re-called the 5' RACE reads, giving one row per CDR3 protein. The sample lists 45,000 to 65,000 distinct CDR3 sequences, about 4% occurring once. Germline-derived CDR1 and CDR2 are GTSNPN and SVGIG (reference sequence). This CDR3 region has 13 residues. This sample is part of a study of neurological immune-mediated disorders. Findings of the study overall: Phylogenetically, 18 of 34 multiple sclerosis patients' repertoires fell into one related-CDR3 cluster, a possible signature.

The source is a man over 45 with multiple sclerosis. The chain has TRBV30 and TRBJ1-5; D remains unclear. Sample: PBMCs. CDR3 coding DNA: TGTGCCTGGAGAGGCAGGAGCAATCAGCCCCAGAATTTT. Its translation: CAWRGRSNQPQNF. Drawing the rest from reference TRBV30 and TRBJ1-5, the complete variable domain is SQTIHQWPATLVQPVGSPLSLECTVEGTSNPNLYWYRQAAGRGLQLLFYSVGIGQISSEVPQNLSASRPQDRQFILSSKKLLLSDSGFYLCAWRGRSNQPQNFGDGTRLSIL.